These 10 T cell receptor beta chains share one sample of origin, sequenced in a study of T-cell memory formation after mild COVID-19. TCRdb processed the 5' RACE reads anew with MiXCR; each CDR3 protein has one entry. The sample records approximately 580,000 distinct CDR3 sequences, 20% being singletons. Input material: PBMCs or a T cell subset sorted from them (not recorded which). These receptors originate from an adult woman who had mild COVID-19 (a few samples of this study predate the infection). Cell type and time point are not known.

This clonotype was observed a few times. The gene calls are TRBV5-1 and TRBJ1-2; a possible D gene is TRBD1 (5 bases). Germline V gene lookup returns CDR1 SGHRS and CDR2 YFSETQ. This CDR3 is 15 amino acids long. V was pared by 2 bases and J by 3 bases, with 14 bases between. CDR3 residues: CASSFNRLGDYGYTF. The CDR3 nucleotides read TGCGCCAGCAGCTTCAACAGGTTGGGGGACTATGGCTACACCTTC.

V gene TRBV30 combines with J gene TRBJ2-7; the match to TRBD1 covers 9 bases. CDR1 is GTSNPN, CDR2 SVGIG, per germline (reference sequence). Trimming at V came to 3 bases and at J to 2 bases, leaving 5 bases not matched to a gene. CDR3 length equals 14 residues. The CDR3 sequence is CAWSGTGKTYEQYF. CDR3 nucleotides: TGTGCCTGGAGCGGGACAGGGAAAACCTACGAGCAGTACTTC.

Only a few counts were recorded for this clonotype. This sequence joins TRBV5-1 and TRBJ2-6; tentative D call: TRBD1 (6 bases). The CDR3 covers 15 residues. Germline lookup yields CDR1 SGHRS and CDR2 YFSETQ. The V end lost 3 bases, the J end lost 3 bases, and 10 bases lay between the germline ends. The CDR3 sequence is CASSWSGDGANVLTF. CDR3 coding DNA: TGCGCCAGCAGCTGGTCAGGGGATGGGGCCAACGTCCTGACTTTC. The complete variable domain, with remaining parts taken from reference TRBV5-1 and TRBJ2-6, reads KAGVTQTPRYLIKTRGQQVTLSCSPISGHRSVSWYQQTPGQGLQFLFEYFSETQRNKGNFPGRFSGRQFSNSRSEMNVSTLELGDSALYLCASSWSGDGANVLTFGAGSRLTVL.

The chain combines TRBV12-3 or TRBV12-4 with TRBJ2-2, with 8 bases aligning to TRBD2. V trimming: 6 bases; J trimming: 9 bases; junction bases outside the gene matches: 6. This CDR3 has 13 residues. CDR3 bases: TGTGCCAGCAGCCCCGGGGGGGGTAGGGAGCTGTTTTTT. This translates into CASSPGGGRELFF.

The V gene is TRBV7-2, the J gene TRBJ2-1, with D tentatively TRBD2 (5 bases). The germline V gene encodes CDR1 SGHTA and CDR2 FQGNSA. The CDR3 length is 13 residues. Deletions cut 4 bases from V and 7 bases from J, with 11 bases between. The chain's CDR3 is CASSSVRGNEQFF. For the CDR3, the DNA is TGTGCCAGCAGCTCCGTGCGAGGGAATGAGCAGTTCTTC.

This clonotype was seen many times. V gene TRBV6-7 combines with J gene TRBJ2-1, with D unclear. TRBV6-7 is classed as an ORF, of uncertain function. Trimming left V 6 bases short and J 4 bases short, with 10 bases between. The CDR3 length is 13 residues. This chain's CDR3 is CASRIFSYNEQFF. CDR3 bases: TGTGCCAGCAGAATATTCTCGTACAATGAGCAGTTCTTC.

This chain uses TRBV24-1 with TRBJ2-7; D gene uncertain. The CDR3 sequence is 11 residues long. V was cut by 3 bases and J by 3 bases, with 2 bases left in between. Per germline, CDR1 KGHDR and CDR2 SFDVKD. The CDR3 DNA reads TGTGCCACCAGTGATGACTACGAGCAGTACTTC. Translating it yields CATSDDYEQYF.

This clonotype was recorded a few times. J is TRBJ2-7 and V is TRBV2; 10 nucleotides match TRBD2. CDR1 and CDR2 from the germline V gene are SNHLY and FYNNEI. V gave up 6 bases and J gave up 0 bases; unmatched junction bases: 11. The CDR3 is made up of 17 amino acids. CDR3 bases: TGTGCCAGCAGCCCCGCGGGCTTAGCGGGGGGCTCCTACGAGCAGTACTTC. Translation gives CASSPAGLAGGSYEQYF.

The chain combines TRBV7-3 with TRBJ2-5; 10 nucleotides match TRBD1. The CDR3 runs to 16 residues. Per germline, CDR1 SGHTA and CDR2 FQGTGA. Trimming took 4 bases from V and 0 from J; bases not matched to a gene: 5. DNA for the CDR3: TGTGCCAGCAGCTCCGGACAGGGGGGATACCAAGAGACCCAGTACTTC. Its translation is CASSSGQGGYQETQYF.

The J gene is TRBJ2-6, the V gene TRBV24-1; D gene ambiguous. CDR1 and CDR2 (germline): KGHDR, SFDVKD. The CDR3 contains 15 residues. Trimming pared 5 bases from V and 0 bases from J, leaving 7 bases between. CDR3 DNA: TGTGCCACCAGTGGTAAGAGCTCTGGGGCCAACGTCCTGACTTTC. Translation: CATSGKSSGANVLTF.